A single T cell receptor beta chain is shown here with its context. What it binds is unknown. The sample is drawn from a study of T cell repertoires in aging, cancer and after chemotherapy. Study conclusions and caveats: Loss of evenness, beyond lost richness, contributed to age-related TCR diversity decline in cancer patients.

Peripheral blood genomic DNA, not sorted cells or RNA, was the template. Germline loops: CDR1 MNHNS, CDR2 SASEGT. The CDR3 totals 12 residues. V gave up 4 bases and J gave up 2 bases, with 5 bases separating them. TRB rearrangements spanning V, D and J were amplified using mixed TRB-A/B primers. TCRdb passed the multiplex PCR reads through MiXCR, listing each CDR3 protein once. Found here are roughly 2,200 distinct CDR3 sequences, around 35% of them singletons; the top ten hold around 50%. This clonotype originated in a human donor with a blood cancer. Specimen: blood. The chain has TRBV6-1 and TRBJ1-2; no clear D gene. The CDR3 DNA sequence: TGTGCCAGCAGTGGTCAAAACTATGGCTACACCTTC. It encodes CASSGQNYGYTF.